This TCR beta chain was identified in a study of blood T cell repertoires in COVID-19. The V gene's germline CDR1 is MGHRA and CDR2 YSYEKL. The CDR3 is 16 residues long. J was trimmed by 5 bases and V by 1 base; bases with no gene match: 5. The data were produced by immunoSEQ multiplex PCR, yet TCRdb's version contains in-frame clones alone and is incomplete. The sample lists over 200,000 clones, 80% occurring once. The chain couples TRBV4-1 to TRBJ2-7; 13 bases fit TRBD2. Specimen: peripheral blood. This sequence originates from a human donor in a cohort sampled during active COVID-19. In nucleotides, the CDR3 is TGCGCCAGCAGCCAAGTTTGGACTAGCGGGAGCAACGAGCAGTACTTC. Translation gives CASSQVWTSGSNEQYF.